This T cell receptor (beta chain) was found in a study of OX40 agonist ivuxolimab in advanced cancers. At the level of the study: Participants, 65% to 85% male, averaged roughly 59 years of age, ranging from about 23 to 90.

Sequenced by immunoSEQ multiplex PCR; TCRdb stores in-frame clones only, minus some. Found here are approximately 80,000 clones, roughly 94% of them singletons; the top ten hold around 9.6%. Specimen: CD4+ or CD8+ T cells sorted from blood, collected in a trial of the OX40 agonist ivuxolimab. The TCR was taken from an adult with an advanced solid tumor such as melanoma, head and neck, liver or kidney cancer.

DNA of the CDR3: TGTGCCAGCAGCTTGAGCGGGAGTTTAGAGCAGTACTTC. Its translation: CASSLSGSLEQYF. The gene calls are TRBV11-2 and TRBJ2-7, with 8 nucleotides matching TRBD2. J lost 7 bases, V lost 3 bases, and 5 bases had no gene match. The CDR3 covers 13 residues. Germline-derived CDR1 and CDR2 are SGHAT and FQNNGV.